This entry features one T cell receptor (beta chain) sequence. Its antigen has not been determined. Base quality data are lacking; no much larger clone is found one base away. In light of the paper, this sample's time point label describes: newly diagnosed GD, antithyroid drugs for less than 3 months. For both TCR sequencing and RNA sequencing, RNA was extracted from PBMCs in TRIzol. The diagnosis of Graves' disease was made according to American Thyroid Association guidelines. Recruitment of patients was carried out at an endocrinology department in Xi'an, China. From each patient, roughly 9 milliliters of peripheral blood was collected into an EDTA anticoagulant tube. Ficoll Paque Plus density gradient separation was used to isolate PBMCs, and no further T cell sorting was performed. An Agilent 2100 Bioanalyzer and agarose gel were used to check RNA quality, and a NanoDrop 2000 was used to measure RNA concentration.

CDR1 and CDR2 were assigned from the germline V gene (reference sequence) as GTSNPN and SVGIG. The junction shows trimming of 0 bases on V and 15 bases on J, plus 9 bases between the germline ends. Including cysteine and phenylalanine, the CDR3 has 10 amino acids. The sequence is cut down to CDR3 DNA, 30 bases in frame from base 1. The method behind the library was multiplex PCR. The instrument given in TCRdb is Illumina HiSeq 4000. To build TCR beta libraries, CDR3 regions were amplified by Arm-PCR using iRepertoire HTBI primers. Before sequencing, the PCR products went through gel purification. Under the source paper's analysis protocol: Gene usage analysis of CDR3 amino acid clonotypes used the 60 to 75 TRBV and 14 TRBJ segments found across samples. Filtered high-quality paired reads were merged into contigs using COPE and FqMerger. Contigs were aligned with BLAST to IMGT TRBV, TRBD and TRBJ reference genes, and CDR3 was defined per IMGT. Highly expanded clones were defined as clonotypes with a frequency above 0.1%. Shannon entropy was used to measure repertoire diversity, and the Gini coefficient was used to measure V-J evenness. A clonotype found in more than one individual was treated as public. TCRdb applied fastp at Q25 and MiXCR to the public reads, then kept only in-frame beta chains. Each record represents a unique CDR3 protein, reported with the most common genes and DNA among its rows. TCRdb assigned the V and J calls; the authors' analysis was not used. The sample table lists a few hundred thousand distinct CDR3 sequences, 16% of them with a count of one. 23% of the sample is held by the ten biggest clonotypes.

The sample originates from a study of regulatory T cells in long-lasting Graves disease (dated by TCRdb to the early 2020s). Regarding the study in general: In the newly diagnosed Graves' disease group, patients had been taking antithyroid drugs for less than 3 months. Peripheral blood TCR sequencing and RNA sequencing compared persistent Graves' disease patients with newly diagnosed Graves' disease patients. The study was registered as a clinical trial and conducted in China. A total of 35 or so samples were covered by TCR sequencing, comprising some 13 persistent and around 20 newly diagnosed Graves' disease patients.

General conclusions and limits of the study: Lower TCR Shannon entropy and fewer highly expanded clones were observed in persistent Graves' disease patients than in newly diagnosed patients, which suggested clonal expansion. Persistent disease showed preferential use of TRBV28, TRBJ1-2 and TRBJ2-5, whereas newly diagnosed disease favored TRBV20-1 and TRBJ2-1. Peripheral blood alone was examined, since thyroid tissue, which constituted the primary lesion, could not be accessed. Patients with persistent disease shared more public clonotypes (about 2,500) than newly diagnosed patients did (around 930). Only the TCR beta chain was sequenced and analyzed. As a limitation, the authors acknowledged that the small sample size may reduce accuracy.

In addition, the sample was reused for a study of T cells in Graves' hyperthyroidism and ophthalmopathy. Reported in the second study: A patient counted as having stable Graves' hyperthyroidism if no progression to ophthalmopathy occurred over 18 months of follow-up. Hyperthyroidism patients were aged 18 to 65 years and newly diagnosed, with disease duration of less than 2 months. Patients with uncontrolled infections, other autoimmune diseases, pregnancy or lactation were excluded. Diagnoses were based on clinical symptoms, serum thyroxine and TRAb, thyroid ultrasound and orbital computed tomography. A first-round RT-PCR of the TCR CDR3 used the HTBI primer set with the Qiagen OneStep RT-PCR kit. Most expanded thyroid clonotypes (frequency above 0.001) were also detected in blood, suggesting blood repertoires may reflect thyroid immune responses. A 13 V-J signature model separated ophthalmopathy from stable hyperthyroidism, with roughly 88% sensitivity and 81% to 83% specificity in cross-validation and 80%/75% in testing. In validation, progression to ophthalmopathy was predicted by the model with more than 65% sensitivity and 72% to 80% specificity, a median of around 6.5 months before onset. To identify TCR V-J signatures that set the groups apart, the researchers used a discovery cohort of 100 patients, made up of approximately 43 with Graves' ophthalmopathy and around 58 with stable Graves' hyperthyroidism. Prospective prediction of ophthalmopathy was tested in an independent validation cohort consisting of 18 to 20 hyperthyroidism patients and some 16 patients who later progressed to ophthalmopathy. The 100 or so discovery patients were divided at random into training and test sets in a 7:3 ratio. Thyroid tissue and blood T-cell repertoires from about 6 Graves' hyperthyroidism patients were also compared in the study. Once sampling was done, hyperthyroidism patients were given methimazole at a starting dose of 30 mg daily, whereas ophthalmopathy patients were given high-dose intravenous methylprednisolone. Libraries were constructed in a second round of multiplex PCR, after which size selection and purification were carried out. Sequencing of the libraries was done on an Illumina HiSeq2000 using paired-end 100 bp reads. Raw data were processed with SOAPnuke, discarding reads with adapters, uncalled bases, mean Phred below 15, or no exact constant-primer or identifier match. High-quality paired reads were merged using COPE v1.2.5, and each unique nucleotide sequence was defined as a clonotype. Clonotypes were aligned to IMGT TRBV, TRBD and TRBJ reference segments using MiTCR v1.1. The analysis included only V-J combinations with a frequency above 0.0001, which together covered around 99% of the repertoires. The TCS score was defined as the ratio of F50 (clonal expansion) to E x V (chaos), calculated using BLOSUM62-based TCRdist between CDR3 peptides within each V-J. Welch's t-statistics and random forest reduced just over 500 V-J features to fewer than 15, which were used in a naive Bayes classifier (R e1071). No statistical method was used to set the sample size in advance, and investigators knew the group allocation. The paper reports TCR Vbeta CDR3 sequencing of approximately 140 peripheral blood samples: 40 or so ophthalmopathy, fewer than 80 hyperthyroidism and approximately 17 progressor patients.

The clonotype was recovered from a woman aged 18-30 years with Graves disease. Donor details come from another sample of the same person, matched by shared clones. The sequences come from peripheral blood mononuclear cells (PBMCs), collected at new diagnosis, from a patient treated with antithyroid drugs. This chain is built from TRBV30 and TRBJ2-1, with the D gene not confidently named. The bases are TGTGCCTGGAGTGTACGAGAGACGTTCTTC. It specifies CAWSVRETFF.